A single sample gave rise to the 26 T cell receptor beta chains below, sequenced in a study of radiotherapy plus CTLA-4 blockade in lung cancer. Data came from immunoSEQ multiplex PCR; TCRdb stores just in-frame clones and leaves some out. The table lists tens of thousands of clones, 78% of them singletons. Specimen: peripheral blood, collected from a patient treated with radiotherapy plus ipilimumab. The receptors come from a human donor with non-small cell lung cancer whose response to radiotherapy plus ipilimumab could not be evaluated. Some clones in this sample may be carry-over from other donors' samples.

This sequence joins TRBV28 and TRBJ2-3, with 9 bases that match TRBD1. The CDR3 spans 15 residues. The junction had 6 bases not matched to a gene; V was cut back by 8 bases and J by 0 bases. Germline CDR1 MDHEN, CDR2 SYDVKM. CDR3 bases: TGTGCCAGCGTTAACAGGGGGCAGAGCACAGATACGCAGTATTTT. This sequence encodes CASVNRGQSTDTQYF.

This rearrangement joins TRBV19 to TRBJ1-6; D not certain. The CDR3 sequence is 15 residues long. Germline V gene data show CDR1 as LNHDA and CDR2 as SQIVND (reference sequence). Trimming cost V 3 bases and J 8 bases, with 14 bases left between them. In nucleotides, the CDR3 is TGTGCCAGTAGTATTGCGTTACGGTCTGATTCACCCCTCCACTTT. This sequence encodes CASSIALRSDSPLHF.

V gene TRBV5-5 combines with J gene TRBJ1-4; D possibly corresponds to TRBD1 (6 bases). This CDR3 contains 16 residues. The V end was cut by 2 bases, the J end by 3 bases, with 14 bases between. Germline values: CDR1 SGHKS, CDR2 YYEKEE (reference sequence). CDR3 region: CASSLRTVGSNEKLFF. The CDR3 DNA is TGTGCCAGCAGCTTAAGGACAGTCGGGTCTAATGAAAAACTGTTTTTT. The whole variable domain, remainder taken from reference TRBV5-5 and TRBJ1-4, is DAGVTQSPTHLIKTRGQQVTLRCSPISGHKSVSWYQQVLGQGPQFIFQYYEKEERGRGNFPDRFSARQFPNYSSELNVNALLLGDSALYLCASSLRTVGSNEKLFFGSGTQLSVL.

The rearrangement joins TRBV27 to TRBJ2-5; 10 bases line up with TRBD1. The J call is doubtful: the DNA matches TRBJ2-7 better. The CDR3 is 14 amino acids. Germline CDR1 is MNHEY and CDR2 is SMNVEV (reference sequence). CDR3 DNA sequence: TGTGCCAGCAAGGAGGGACAGGGGCCCTACGAGCAGTACTTC. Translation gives CASKEGQGPYEQYF.

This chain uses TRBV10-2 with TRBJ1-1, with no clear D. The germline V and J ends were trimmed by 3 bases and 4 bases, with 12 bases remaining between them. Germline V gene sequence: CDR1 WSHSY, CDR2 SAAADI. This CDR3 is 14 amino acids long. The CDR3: CASSDPGFGTEAFF. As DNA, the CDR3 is TGCGCCAGCAGTGATCCCGGGTTCGGCACTGAAGCTTTCTTT.

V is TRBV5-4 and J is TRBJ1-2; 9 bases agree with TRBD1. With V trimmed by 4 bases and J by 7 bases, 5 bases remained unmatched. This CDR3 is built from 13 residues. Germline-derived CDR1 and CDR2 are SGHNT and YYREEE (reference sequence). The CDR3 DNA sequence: TGTGCCAGCAGCATACAGGGGGCTAGTGGCTACACCTTC. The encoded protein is CASSIQGASGYTF.

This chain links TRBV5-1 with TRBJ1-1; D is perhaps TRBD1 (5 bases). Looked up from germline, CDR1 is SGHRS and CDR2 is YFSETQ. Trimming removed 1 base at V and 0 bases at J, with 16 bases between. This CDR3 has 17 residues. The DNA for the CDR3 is TGCGCCAGCAGCTTGCTGGGTGGACATATTATGAACACTGAAGCTTTCTTT. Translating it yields CASSLLGGHIMNTEAFF.

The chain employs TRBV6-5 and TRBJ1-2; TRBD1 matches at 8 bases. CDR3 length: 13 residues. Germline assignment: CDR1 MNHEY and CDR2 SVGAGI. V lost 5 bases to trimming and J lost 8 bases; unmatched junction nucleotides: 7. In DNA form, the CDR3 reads TGTGCCAGCAGTCACGGACAGGGTAGGGGCTACACCTTC. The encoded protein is CASSHGQGRGYTF.

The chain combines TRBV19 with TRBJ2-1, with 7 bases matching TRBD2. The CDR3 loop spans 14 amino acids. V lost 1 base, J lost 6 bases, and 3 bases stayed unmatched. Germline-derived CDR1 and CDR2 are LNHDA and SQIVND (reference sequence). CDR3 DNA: TGTGCCAGTAGTATAGCGGGGGGATCCAATGAGCAGTTCTTC. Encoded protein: CASSIAGGSNEQFF.

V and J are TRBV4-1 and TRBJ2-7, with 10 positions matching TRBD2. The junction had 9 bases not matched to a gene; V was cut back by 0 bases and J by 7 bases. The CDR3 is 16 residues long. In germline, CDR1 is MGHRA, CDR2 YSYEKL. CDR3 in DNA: TGCGCCAGCAGCCAAGAATTACTAGCGGGGAGTGTGGAGCAGTACTTC. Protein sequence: CASSQELLAGSVEQYF.

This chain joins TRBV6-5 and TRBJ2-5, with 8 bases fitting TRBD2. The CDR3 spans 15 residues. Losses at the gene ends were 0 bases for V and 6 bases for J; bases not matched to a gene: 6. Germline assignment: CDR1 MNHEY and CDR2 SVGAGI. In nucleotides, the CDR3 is TGTGCCAGCAGTTACTCCCTAGCGGGTGTACAGACCCAGTACTTC. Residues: CASSYSLAGVQTQYF.

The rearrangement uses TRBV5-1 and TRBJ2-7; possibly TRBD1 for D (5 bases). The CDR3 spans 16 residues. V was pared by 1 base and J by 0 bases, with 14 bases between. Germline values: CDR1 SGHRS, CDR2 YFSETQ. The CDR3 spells CASSLNPRVRSYEQYF. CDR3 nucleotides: TGCGCCAGCAGCTTGAACCCCAGGGTCCGCTCCTACGAGCAGTACTTC.

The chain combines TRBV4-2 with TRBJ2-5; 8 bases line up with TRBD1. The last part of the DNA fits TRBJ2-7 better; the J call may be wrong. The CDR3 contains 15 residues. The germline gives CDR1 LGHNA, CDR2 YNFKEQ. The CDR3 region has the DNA TGTGCCAGCAGCCTTTCAGGACAGGGAATCAACGAGCAGTACTTC. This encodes CASSLSGQGINEQYF.

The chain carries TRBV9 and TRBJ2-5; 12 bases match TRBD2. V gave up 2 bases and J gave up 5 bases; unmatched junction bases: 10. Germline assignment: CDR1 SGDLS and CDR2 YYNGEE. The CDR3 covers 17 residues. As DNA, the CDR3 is TGTGCCAGCAGCGTGACCGGGACTAGCGGGCTCCGGGAGACCCAGTACTTC. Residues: CASSVTGTSGLRETQYF.

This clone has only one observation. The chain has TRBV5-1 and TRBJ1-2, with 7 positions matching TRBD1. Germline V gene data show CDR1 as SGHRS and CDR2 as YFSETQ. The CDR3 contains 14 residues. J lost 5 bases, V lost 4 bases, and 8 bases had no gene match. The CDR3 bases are TGCGCCAGCAGCCCGGGACAGAGAACTTATGGCTACACCTTC. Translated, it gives CASSPGQRTYGYTF.

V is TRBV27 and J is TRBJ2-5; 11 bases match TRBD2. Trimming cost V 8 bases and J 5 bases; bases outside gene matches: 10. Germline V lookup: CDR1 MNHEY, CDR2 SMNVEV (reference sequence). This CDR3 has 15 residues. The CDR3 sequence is CASDLAGGRRETQYF. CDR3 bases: TGTGCCAGCGATTTAGCGGGGGGGCGGCGGGAGACCCAGTACTTC.

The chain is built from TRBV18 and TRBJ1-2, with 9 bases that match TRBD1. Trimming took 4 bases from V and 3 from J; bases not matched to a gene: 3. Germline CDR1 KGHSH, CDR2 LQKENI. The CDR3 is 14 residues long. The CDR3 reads CASSLTGGDYGYTF. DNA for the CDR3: TGTGCCAGCTCACTAACAGGGGGCGACTATGGCTACACCTTC.

CDR3 protein: CASSVAQGNEKLFF. CDR3 DNA: TGTGCCAGCAGCGTAGCTCAGGGGAATGAAAAACTGTTTTTT. The chain is built from TRBV9 and TRBJ1-4, with D possibly TRBD1 on 6 matching bases. V was shortened by 0 bases and J by 5 bases, with 8 bases between the two germline ends. Germline CDR1 is SGDLS and CDR2 is YYNGEE. The CDR3 is made up of 14 amino acids.

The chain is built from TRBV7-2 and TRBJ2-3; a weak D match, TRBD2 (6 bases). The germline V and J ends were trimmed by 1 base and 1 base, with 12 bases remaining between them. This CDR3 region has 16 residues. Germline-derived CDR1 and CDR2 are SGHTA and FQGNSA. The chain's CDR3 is CASSLGAGGGTDTQYF. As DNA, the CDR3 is TGTGCCAGCAGCTTAGGAGCCGGGGGAGGCACAGATACGCAGTATTTT.

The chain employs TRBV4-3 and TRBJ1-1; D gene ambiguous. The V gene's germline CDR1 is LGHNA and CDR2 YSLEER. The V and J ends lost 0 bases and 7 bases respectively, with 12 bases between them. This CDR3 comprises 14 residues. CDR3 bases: TGCGCCAGCAGCCAAGAACTCACTCTAGATGAAGCTTTCTTT. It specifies CASSQELTLDEAFF.

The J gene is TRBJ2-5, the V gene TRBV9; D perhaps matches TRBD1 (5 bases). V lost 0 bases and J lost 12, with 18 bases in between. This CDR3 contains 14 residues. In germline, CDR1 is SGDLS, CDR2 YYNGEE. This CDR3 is CASSVGPQGGPEYF. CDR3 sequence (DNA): TGTGCCAGCAGCGTAGGACCCCAGGGCGGCCCCGAGTACTTC.

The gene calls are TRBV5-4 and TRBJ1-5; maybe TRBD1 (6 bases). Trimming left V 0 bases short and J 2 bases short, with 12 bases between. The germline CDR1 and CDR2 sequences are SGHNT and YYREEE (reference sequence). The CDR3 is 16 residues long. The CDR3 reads CASSLDQGQGNQPQHF. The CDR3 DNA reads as TGTGCCAGCAGCTTGGATCAGGGGCAGGGCAATCAGCCCCAGCATTTT.

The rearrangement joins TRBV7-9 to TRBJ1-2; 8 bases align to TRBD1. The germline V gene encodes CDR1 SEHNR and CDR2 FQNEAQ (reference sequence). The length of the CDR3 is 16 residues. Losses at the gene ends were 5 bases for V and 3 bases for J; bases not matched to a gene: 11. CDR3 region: CASSRRQGPLDYGYTF. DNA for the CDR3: TGTGCCAGCAGCCGCAGACAGGGGCCCCTAGACTATGGCTACACCTTC.

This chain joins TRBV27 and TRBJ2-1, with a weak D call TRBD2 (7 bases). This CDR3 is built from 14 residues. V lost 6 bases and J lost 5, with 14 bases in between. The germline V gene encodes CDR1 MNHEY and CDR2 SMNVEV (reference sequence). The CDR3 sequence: CASRRGGVNNEQFF. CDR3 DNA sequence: TGTGCCAGCAGGAGGGGGGGGGTCAACAATGAGCAGTTCTTC.

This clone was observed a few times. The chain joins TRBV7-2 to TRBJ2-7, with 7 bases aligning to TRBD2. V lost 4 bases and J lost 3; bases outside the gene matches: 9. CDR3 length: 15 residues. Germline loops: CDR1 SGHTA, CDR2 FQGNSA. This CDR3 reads CASSSRLSGDYEQYF. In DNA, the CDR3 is TGTGCCAGCAGCTCACGACTGAGCGGGGACTACGAGCAGTACTTC.

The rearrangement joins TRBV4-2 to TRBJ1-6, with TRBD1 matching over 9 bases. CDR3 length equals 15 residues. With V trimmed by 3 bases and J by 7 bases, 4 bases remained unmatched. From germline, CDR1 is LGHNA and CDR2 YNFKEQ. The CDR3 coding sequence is TGTGCCAGCAGCCACGGGGACAGGGTGAATTCACCCCTCCACTTT. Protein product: CASSHGDRVNSPLHF.